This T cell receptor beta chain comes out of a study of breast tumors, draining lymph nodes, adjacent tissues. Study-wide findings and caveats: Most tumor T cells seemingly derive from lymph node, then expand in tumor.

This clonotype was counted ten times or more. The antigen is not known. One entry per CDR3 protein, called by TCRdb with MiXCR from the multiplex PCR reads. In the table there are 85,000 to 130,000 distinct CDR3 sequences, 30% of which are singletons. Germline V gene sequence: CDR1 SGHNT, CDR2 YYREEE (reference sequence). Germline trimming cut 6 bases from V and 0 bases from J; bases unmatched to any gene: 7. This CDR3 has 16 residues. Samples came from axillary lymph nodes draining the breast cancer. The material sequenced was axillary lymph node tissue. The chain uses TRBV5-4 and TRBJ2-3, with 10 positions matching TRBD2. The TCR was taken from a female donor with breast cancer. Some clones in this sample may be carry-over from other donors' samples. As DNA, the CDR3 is TGTGCCAGCAACATGGGGACTAGCGCTAGCACAGATACGCAGTATTTT. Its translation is CASNMGTSASTDTQYF.